Listed below are T cell receptor beta chains from one sample, sequenced in a study of graft-versus-host responses after intestinal transplantation. The method was immunoSEQ multiplex PCR; TCRdb's version includes in-frame clones alone and lacks a portion of them. The table lists about 24,000 clones, approximately 83% of them singletons. The source was PBMCs, collected around 440 days after intestinal transplant. The receptor set was obtained from a human patient who received an intestinal transplant, so some T cells may come from the graft donor. The CDR3 runs from the conserved cysteine through the conserved F or W. A D gene is named only where the DNA matches it firmly. Expanded clones get a size class; other rows say once, few or many, or leave the size out.

j_gene: TRBJ2-7
len: 15
v_gene: TRBV19
d_gene: -
abundance: -
CDR3aa: CASSPVGTGEYEQYF
CDR3nt: TGTGCCAGTAGCCCGGTAGGGACGGGGGAATACGAGCAGTACTTC

j_gene: TRBJ1-2
len: 15
v_gene: TRBV27
d_gene: TRBD1
abundance: -
CDR3aa: CASSPSTGWVYGYTF
CDR3nt: TGTGCCAGCAGTCCGTCGACAGGGTGGGTCTATGGCTACACCTTC

j_gene: TRBJ2-7
len: 13
v_gene: TRBV27
d_gene: -
abundance: -
CDR3aa: CASSLRGSYEQYF
CDR3nt: TGTGCCAGCAGTTTAAGGGGCAGCTACGAGCAGTACTTC

j_gene: TRBJ2-1
len: 15
v_gene: TRBV5-1
d_gene: -
abundance: -
CDR3aa: CASSSGNGGLNEQFF
CDR3nt: TGCGCCAGCAGCTCCGGTAATGGGGGGTTGAATGAGCAGTTCTTC

j_gene: TRBJ1-2
len: 12
v_gene: TRBV19
d_gene: -
abundance: -
CDR3aa: CASRVAWYGYTF
CDR3nt: TGTGCCAGTAGGGTGGCGTGGTATGGCTACACCTTC

j_gene: TRBJ1-2
len: 13
v_gene: TRBV5-5
d_gene: -
abundance: -
CDR3aa: CASSQDRGYGYTF
CDR3nt: TGTGCCAGCAGCCAAGACAGAGGCTATGGCTACACCTTC

j_gene: TRBJ2-3
len: 17
v_gene: TRBV18
d_gene: TRBD2
abundance: -
CDR3aa: CASSHRALGLVTDTQYF
CDR3nt: TGTGCCAGCTCACATCGGGCTTTGGGACTAGTAACAGATACGCAGTATTTT

j_gene: TRBJ2-4
len: 21
v_gene: TRBV7-8
d_gene: TRBD1
abundance: once
CDR3aa: CASSSGQGLVPEGLAKNIQYF
CDR3nt: TGTGCCAGCAGCTCCGGACAGGGTCTAGTTCCGGAGGGCCTAGCCAAAAACATTCAGTACTTC

j_gene: TRBJ2-1
len: 14
v_gene: TRBV5-1
d_gene: -
abundance: -
CDR3aa: CASTPGSSYNEQFF
CDR3nt: TGCGCCAGCACCCCAGGGAGCTCCTACAATGAGCAGTTCTTC

j_gene: TRBJ2-1
len: 13
v_gene: TRBV5-1
d_gene: -
abundance: -
CDR3aa: CASSLVVGNEQFF
CDR3nt: TGCGCCAGCAGCTTGGTCGTGGGGAATGAGCAGTTCTTC

j_gene: TRBJ2-1
len: 13
v_gene: TRBV29-1
d_gene: TRBD2
abundance: -
CDR3aa: CSAPGLADNEQFF
CDR3nt: TGCAGCGCCCCGGGACTAGCGGACAATGAGCAGTTCTTC

j_gene: TRBJ1-5
len: 13
v_gene: TRBV19
d_gene: TRBD1
abundance: -
CDR3aa: CASTPGGGQPQHF
CDR3nt: TGTGCCAGTACCCCAGGGGGCGGTCAGCCCCAGCATTTT

j_gene: TRBJ1-3
len: 16
v_gene: TRBV5-1
d_gene: -
abundance: few
CDR3aa: CASSELGQSAGNTIYF
CDR3nt: TGCGCCAGCAGCGAGCTCGGACAGAGTGCTGGAAACACCATATATTTT

j_gene: TRBJ1-2
len: 15
v_gene: TRBV29-1
d_gene: -
abundance: -
CDR3aa: CSVEGGFSTNYGYTF
CDR3nt: TGCAGCGTTGAGGGCGGATTCAGTACTAACTATGGCTACACCTTC

j_gene: TRBJ2-7
len: 15
v_gene: TRBV5-1
d_gene: TRBD2
abundance: -
CDR3aa: CASSLNSGSSYEQYF
CDR3nt: TGCGCCAGCAGCTTGAATAGCGGGAGCTCCTACGAGCAGTACTTC

j_gene: TRBJ2-1
len: 14
v_gene: TRBV7-9
d_gene: TRBD2
abundance: few
CDR3aa: CAASGGDSYNEQFF
CDR3nt: TGTGCCGCCTCGGGGGGGGACTCCTACAATGAGCAGTTCTTC

j_gene: TRBJ2-4
len: 16
v_gene: TRBV5-4
d_gene: -
abundance: few
CDR3aa: CASSFPSVGTKNIQYF
CDR3nt: TGTGCCAGCAGCTTCCCATCGGTAGGAACCAAAAACATTCAGTACTTC

j_gene: TRBJ2-2
len: 15
v_gene: TRBV6-6
d_gene: -
abundance: -
CDR3aa: CASARDTPDTGELFF
CDR3nt: TGTGCCAGCGCAAGGGACACCCCGGACACCGGGGAGCTGTTTTTT

j_gene: TRBJ2-2
len: 19
v_gene: TRBV5-7
d_gene: -
abundance: few
CDR3aa: CASSPTPLTRVVNTGELFF
CDR3nt: TGTGCCAGCAGCCCTACCCCTTTGACGAGGGTGGTGAACACCGGGGAGCTGTTTTTT

j_gene: TRBJ1-2
len: 14
v_gene: TRBV6-1
d_gene: -
abundance: -
CDR3aa: CASSYSRAGSGYTF
CDR3nt: TGTGCCAGCAGTTATAGTCGAGCCGGGAGTGGCTACACCTTC

j_gene: TRBJ2-5
len: 16
v_gene: TRBV21-1
d_gene: -
abundance: -
CDR3aa: CASSKGEWTFQETQYF
CDR3nt: TGTGCCAGCAGCAAAGGAGAATGGACATTCCAAGAGACCCAGTACTTC

j_gene: TRBJ2-3
len: 15
v_gene: TRBV30
d_gene: -
abundance: -
CDR3aa: CAWTAGRTRTDTQYF
CDR3nt: TGTGCCTGGACTGCAGGGCGGACGCGCACAGATACGCAGTATTTT

j_gene: TRBJ1-3
len: 14
v_gene: TRBV28
d_gene: TRBD1
abundance: few
CDR3aa: CASSSATGGNTIYF
CDR3nt: TGTGCCAGCAGCTCCGCGACAGGGGGAAACACCATATATTTT

j_gene: TRBJ2-7
len: 12
v_gene: TRBV7-9
d_gene: -
abundance: -
CDR3aa: CASSSSIYEQYF
CDR3nt: TGTGCCAGCAGCTCTTCGATCTACGAGCAGTACTTC

j_gene: TRBJ2-2
len: 14
v_gene: TRBV6-5
d_gene: -
abundance: once
CDR3aa: CASSYSKDRSELFF
CDR3nt: TGTGCCAGCAGTTACTCGAAAGATCGTTCGGAGCTGTTTTTT

j_gene: TRBJ1-1
len: 14
v_gene: TRBV9
d_gene: -
abundance: -
CDR3aa: CASSVTGSNTEAFF
CDR3nt: TGTGCCAGCAGCGTGACAGGTTCGAACACTGAAGCTTTCTTT

j_gene: TRBJ2-1
len: 15
v_gene: TRBV11-2
d_gene: TRBD1
abundance: -
CDR3aa: CASSLTGTGYNEQFF
CDR3nt: TGTGCCAGCAGCTTGACCGGGACAGGTTACAATGAGCAGTTCTTC

j_gene: TRBJ2-7
len: 13
v_gene: TRBV5-1
d_gene: -
abundance: -
CDR3aa: CASSFSRGYEQYF
CDR3nt: TGCGCCAGCAGCTTCTCGCGTGGGTACGAGCAGTACTTC

j_gene: TRBJ2-7
len: 14
v_gene: TRBV7-9
d_gene: TRBD2
abundance: -
CDR3aa: CASSSSGRLFEQYF
CDR3nt: TGTGCCAGCAGCTCAAGCGGGAGGTTATTCGAGCAGTACTTC

j_gene: TRBJ2-2
len: 15
v_gene: TRBV18
d_gene: -
abundance: -
CDR3aa: CASSERASPVGELFF
CDR3nt: TGTGCCAGCTCAGAACGGGCTAGCCCGGTCGGGGAGCTGTTTTTT

j_gene: TRBJ2-1
len: 13
v_gene: TRBV28
d_gene: TRBD1
abundance: -
CDR3aa: CASSGTGGNEQFF
CDR3nt: TGTGCCAGCAGTGGGACAGGGGGCAATGAGCAGTTCTTC

j_gene: TRBJ2-5
len: 14
v_gene: TRBV30
d_gene: TRBD2
abundance: -
CDR3aa: CAWSAGGREQTQYF
CDR3nt: TGTGCCTGGAGTGCGGGAGGGCGGGAACAGACCCAGTACTTC

j_gene: TRBJ2-2
len: 15
v_gene: TRBV6-1
d_gene: -
abundance: once
CDR3aa: CASDPPEWDTGELFF
CDR3nt: TGTGCCAGCGATCCCCCTGAATGGGACACCGGGGAGCTGTTTTTT

j_gene: TRBJ2-5
len: 13
v_gene: TRBV10-2
d_gene: TRBD1
abundance: -
CDR3aa: CASSGQGRETQYF
CDR3nt: TGCGCCAGCAGTGGACAGGGGAGAGAGACCCAGTACTTC

j_gene: TRBJ1-1
len: 14
v_gene: TRBV7-8
d_gene: -
abundance: -
CDR3aa: CASSLARENTEAFF
CDR3nt: TGTGCCAGCAGCTTAGCGCGAGAGAACACTGAAGCTTTCTTT

j_gene: TRBJ1-3
len: 18
v_gene: TRBV6-1
d_gene: -
abundance: once
CDR3aa: CASSEASGEQRPGNTIYF
CDR3nt: TGTGCCAGCAGTGAAGCATCCGGCGAACAGAGACCTGGAAACACCATATATTTT

j_gene: TRBJ2-7
len: 15
v_gene: TRBV9
d_gene: TRBD2
abundance: -
CDR3aa: CASSVAGGPGYEQYF
CDR3nt: TGTGCCAGCAGCGTAGCGGGAGGGCCGGGCTACGAGCAGTACTTC

j_gene: TRBJ2-7
len: 15
v_gene: TRBV5-5
d_gene: TRBD2
abundance: -
CDR3aa: CASSFQAGGPREQYF
CDR3nt: TGTGCCAGCAGCTTTCAAGCGGGAGGGCCGAGAGAGCAGTACTTC